A single sample gave rise to the 24 T cell receptor beta chains below, sequenced in a study of T cell changes during pregnancy in multiple sclerosis. TCRdb keeps only in-frame clones here, not all; method: immunoSEQ multiplex PCR. The data show 55,000 to 85,000 clones, with 92% seen just once and roughly 0.29% held by the top ten. Sequences were derived from CD4+ T cells from peripheral blood mononuclear cells, sampled after pregnancy. The origin of the receptors is a female donor with multiple sclerosis, enrolled in a pregnancy study.

To note about this clone: This same CDR3 is encoded by further DNA sequences in the sample. This sequence joins TRBV6-5 and TRBJ1-1; D is unclear. V lost 5 bases and J lost 1, with 2 bases in between. The length of the CDR3 is 11 residues. Germline CDR1 MNHEY, CDR2 SVGAGI. The chain's CDR3 is CASSRNTEAFF. The CDR3 nucleotides are TGTGCCAGCAGTCGGAACACTGAAGCTTTCTTT.

The gene calls are TRBV5-1 and TRBJ1-2; 8 bases are shared with TRBD1. The junction had 2 bases not matched to a gene; V was cut back by 3 bases and J by 1 base. Germline lookup yields CDR1 SGHRS and CDR2 YFSETQ. The CDR3 runs 14 residues. CDR3 loop: CASSSTGDNYGYTF. The CDR3 DNA follows: TGCGCCAGCAGCTCGACAGGGGATAACTATGGCTACACCTTC.

The rearrangement links TRBV15 to TRBJ2-1, with D uncertain. Germline loops: CDR1 LNHNV, CDR2 YYDKDF (reference sequence). V lost 1 base and J lost 6, with 4 bases in between. The CDR3 is 12 amino acids. Here the CDR3 reads CATSRASNEQFF. CDR3 sequence (DNA): TGTGCCACCAGCAGAGCTTCCAATGAGCAGTTCTTC.

J is TRBJ1-5 and V is TRBV6-1, with 7 nucleotides matching TRBD1. Germline CDR1 and CDR2: MNHNS and SASEGT. V was pared by 7 bases and J by 7 bases, with 13 bases of the junction left unmatched. The CDR3 consists of 15 residues. The CDR3 reads CASTPVQGTGQPQHF. The CDR3, as DNA: TGTGCCAGCACCCCGGTACAGGGGACGGGGCAGCCCCAGCATTTT.

The chain uses TRBV28 and TRBJ2-2, with a weak D call TRBD1 (5 bases). The V end was cut by 5 bases, the J end by 5 bases, with 9 bases between. The CDR3 loop spans 13 amino acids. In germline, CDR1 is MDHEN, CDR2 SYDVKM. The CDR3 spells CASSASGTGELFF. The CDR3 bases are TGTGCCAGCAGTGCCTCAGGGACCGGGGAGCTGTTTTTT. The full variable domain, its missing parts supplied by reference TRBV28 and TRBJ2-2, is DVKVTQSSRYLVKRTGEKVFLECVQDMDHENMFWYRQDPGLGLRLIYFSYDVKMKEKGDIPEGYSVSREKKERFSLILESASTNQTSMYLCASSASGTGELFFGEGSRLTVL.

This clone was counted only a few times. V is TRBV5-4 and J is TRBJ2-1; TRBD2 matches 7 bases. This CDR3 contains 15 residues. The germline V gene has CDR1 SGHNT and CDR2 YYREEE (reference sequence). J gave up 3 bases and V 0 bases, and 3 bases lay outside the gene matches. The DNA for the CDR3 is TGTGCCAGCAGCTTGGCTAGCGGAATCTACAATGAGCAGTTCTTC. Its translation: CASSLASGIYNEQFF.

This clone has more than one count but fewer than ten. The V call is TRBV6-5, the J call TRBJ1-2; a possible D gene is TRBD1 (5 bases). V lost 10 bases to trimming and J lost 2 bases, with 20 bases between them. Germline-derived CDR1 and CDR2 are MNHEY and SVGAGI. The CDR3 length is 15 residues. CDR3 sequence reads: CATSLGGPQNYGYTF. In nucleotides, the CDR3 is TGTGCCACCTCTCTCGGGGGTCCTCAGAACTATGGCTACACCTTC.

The chain recombines TRBV19 with TRBJ1-1; D is uncertain. The CDR3 sequence is 14 residues long. Germline CDR1 LNHDA, CDR2 SQIVND (reference sequence). V was trimmed by 3 bases and J by 1 base, leaving 9 bases between them. The CDR3 is CASSILAGNTEAFF. As DNA, the CDR3 is TGTGCCAGTAGTATCTTGGCGGGGAACACTGAAGCTTTCTTT.

CDR3 residues: CASSYGFGGEGETQYF. Written as DNA, the CDR3 is TGTGCCAGCAGTTACGGGTTCGGGGGAGAGGGAGAGACCCAGTACTTC. The chain recombines TRBV6-5 with TRBJ2-5; possible D gene TRBD2, 6 bases. Germline CDR1 MNHEY, CDR2 SVGAGI. The length of the CDR3 is 16 residues. Trimming took 2 bases from V and 4 from J, leaving 17 bases between them.

The gene calls are TRBV7-2 and TRBJ2-2; maybe TRBD2 (6 bases). Germline V gene data show CDR1 as SGHTA and CDR2 as FQGNSA. Trimming removed 5 bases from V and 6 bases from J, with 10 bases in between. The CDR3 runs 13 residues. The CDR3 loop reads CASSVPSAGELFF. For the CDR3, the DNA is TGTGCCAGCAGCGTACCTAGCGCCGGGGAGCTGTTTTTT.

The rearrangement joins TRBV19 to TRBJ2-1, with 8 bases that match TRBD2. The CDR3 spans 15 residues. The V and J ends lost 5 bases and 6 bases, in that order; junction bases with no gene match: 9. CDR1 is LNHDA and CDR2 is SQIVND in the germline V gene (reference sequence). CDR3 amino acids: CASSVPGTRVNEQFF. For the CDR3, the DNA is TGTGCCAGTAGTGTCCCCGGGACTAGGGTCAATGAGCAGTTCTTC.

The chain combines TRBV2 with TRBJ2-2; 8 bases align to TRBD1. CDR3 length: 14 amino acids. The J segment lost 3 bases and the V segment lost 6 bases, leaving 3 bases of the junction unmatched. Germline CDR1 SNHLY, CDR2 FYNNEI. CDR3 nucleotide sequence: TGTGCCAGCAGATGGACAGGGTACACCGGGGAGCTGTTTTTT. Encoded protein: CASRWTGYTGELFF.

The genes are TRBV20-1 and TRBJ2-7; D might be TRBD1 (6 bases). CDR1 DFQATT and CDR2 SNEGSKA come from the germline V gene (reference sequence). The CDR3 loop spans 11 amino acids. V gave up 0 bases and J gave up 7 bases, with 7 bases separating them. The CDR3: CSAREQGEQYF. CDR3 nucleotide sequence: TGCAGTGCTAGAGAGCAGGGGGAGCAGTACTTC.

The gene calls are TRBV6-5 and TRBJ1-1, with 9 positions matching TRBD1. Germline V gene data show CDR1 as MNHEY and CDR2 as SVGAGI. This CDR3 is 12 amino acids long. With 4 bases clipped from V and 9 bases from J, the junction kept 3 bases outside the gene matches. CDR3 nucleotides: TGTGCCAGCAGTTTGGGACAGGGAAAAGCTTTCTTT. Translated, it gives CASSLGQGKAFF.

The genes are TRBV7-2 and TRBJ1-1; the match to TRBD1 covers 8 bases. The J segment lost 5 bases and the V segment lost 4 bases, leaving 6 bases of the junction unmatched. Germline V gene sequence: CDR1 SGHTA, CDR2 FQGNSA. This CDR3 contains 14 residues. The CDR3 bases are TGTGCCAGCAGCTACAGGGGGGGAGGGACTGAAGCTTTCTTT. It yields the protein CASSYRGGGTEAFF.

The gene calls are TRBV5-8 and TRBJ2-3; no clear D. Germline-derived CDR1 and CDR2 are SGHTS and YDEGEE. The V end was cut by 5 bases, the J end by 2 bases, with 9 bases between. This CDR3 is built from 13 residues. CDR3 loop: CASRWANTDTQYF. The CDR3 DNA reads TGTGCCAGCAGATGGGCTAACACAGATACGCAGTATTTT.

V usage is TRBV2 and J usage is TRBJ1-1; perhaps TRBD1 as D (5 bases). Per the germline V gene, CDR1 is SNHLY and CDR2 is FYNNEI. V lost 5 bases to trimming and J lost 4 bases, with 14 bases between them. The CDR3 runs 14 residues. The CDR3 protein is CASSSWGGSTEAFF. Written as DNA, the CDR3 is TGTGCCAGCAGTTCCTGGGGCGGGAGCACTGAAGCTTTCTTT.

The J gene is TRBJ2-5, the V gene TRBV27, with 9 bases lining up with TRBD2. Germline trimming cut 6 bases from V and 9 bases from J; bases unmatched to any gene: 20. CDR3 length equals 17 residues. Germline V gene data show CDR1 as MNHEY and CDR2 as SMNVEV (reference sequence). The CDR3 coding sequence is TGTGCCAGCAGGACTAACGGGGGGACTAGCCCTCTAGGGGCCCAGTACTTC. Translated, it gives CASRTNGGTSPLGAQYF.

The chain carries TRBV5-6 and TRBJ2-2; D is ambiguous. The V and J ends lost 4 bases and 0 bases respectively, with 10 bases between them. The length of the CDR3 is 15 residues. In germline, CDR1 is SGHDT, CDR2 YYEEEE. CDR3 protein: CASSPTPPNTGELFF. CDR3 bases: TGTGCCAGCAGCCCCACTCCTCCGAACACCGGGGAGCTGTTTTTT. Looking up the rest from reference TRBV5-6 and TRBJ2-2 gives the full variable domain: DAGVTQSPTHLIKTRGQQVTLRCSPKSGHDTVSWYQQALGQGPQFIFQYYEEEERQRGNFPDRFSGHQFPNYSSELNVNALLLGDSALYLCASSPTPPNTGELFFGEGSRLTVL.

The chain links TRBV2 to TRBJ1-1; a possible D gene is TRBD1 (5 bases). The CDR3 covers 13 residues. The V end was cut by 5 bases, the J end by 0 bases, with 7 bases between. Germline CDR1 and CDR2: SNHLY and FYNNEI. CDR3 nucleotide sequence: TGTGCCAGCAGTCGGACACTGAACACTGAAGCTTTCTTT. Encoded protein: CASSRTLNTEAFF.

V gene TRBV7-3 combines with J gene TRBJ2-1; 10 bases fit TRBD2. The J segment lost 6 bases and the V segment lost 5 bases, leaving 7 bases of the junction unmatched. CDR3 length: 15 residues. The germline V gene encodes CDR1 SGHTA and CDR2 FQGTGA. This CDR3 reads CASSRSSGSVNEQFF. The CDR3 bases are TGTGCCAGCAGCCGATCTAGCGGGAGCGTCAATGAGCAGTTCTTC.

J is TRBJ2-3 and V is TRBV29-1, with TRBD1 identical over 7 bases. This CDR3 region has 14 residues. The J segment lost 4 bases and the V segment lost 4 bases, leaving 8 bases of the junction unmatched. Germline V CDR1 and CDR2: SQVTM, ANQGSEA. This CDR3 reads CSVVATGFADTQYF. CDR3 DNA sequence: TGCAGCGTTGTAGCGACAGGGTTCGCAGATACGCAGTATTTT.

The chain employs TRBV7-2 and TRBJ1-4; the D gene is possibly TRBD1 (5 bases). CDR3 length: 13 residues. The V and J ends lost 3 bases and 7 bases respectively, with 9 bases between them. The V gene's germline CDR1 is SGHTA and CDR2 FQGNSA. The CDR3 loop reads CASSFAGPEKLFF. CDR3 nucleotide sequence: TGTGCCAGCAGCTTTGCAGGGCCTGAAAAACTGTTTTTT. Based on the CDR3 plus reference TRBV7-2 and TRBJ1-4, the full variable domain is GAGVSQSPSNKVTEKGKDVELRCDPISGHTALYWYRQSLGQGLEFLIYFQGNSAPDKSGLPSDRFSAERTGGSVSTLTIQRTQQEDSAVYLCASSFAGPEKLFFGSGTQLSVL.

V is TRBV5-6 and J is TRBJ2-1; 8 bases line up with TRBD2. This CDR3 is built from 15 residues. Germline V gene sequence: CDR1 SGHDT, CDR2 YYEEEE. The trim removed 3 bases at V and 7 bases at J, leaving 9 bases unmatched. CDR3 residues: CASSWAGTRGNEQFF. As DNA, the CDR3 is TGTGCCAGCAGCTGGGCCGGGACTAGGGGGAATGAGCAGTTCTTC. Supplemented by reference TRBV5-6 and TRBJ2-1, the full variable domain reads DAGVTQSPTHLIKTRGQQVTLRCSPKSGHDTVSWYQQALGQGPQFIFQYYEEEERQRGNFPDRFSGHQFPNYSSELNVNALLLGDSALYLCASSWAGTRGNEQFFGPGTRLTVL.